This TCR beta chain was recovered during a study of blood T cell repertoires in COVID-19. Whole-study context: The study drew acute and convalescent COVID-19 samples from the United States, Italy and Spain. T cells, B-cell-depleted T cells, or PBMCs supplied cDNA or gDNA.

Authors' analysis steps: Cell counts per sample came from amplifying reference gene primers. TCRdb keeps only in-frame clones here, not all; method: immunoSEQ multiplex PCR. V, J and clone size reflect that table, while D and trimming were determined from the DNA. The sample records about 190,000 clones, less than 80% being singletons. This CDR3 region has 15 residues. J lost 2 bases, V lost 6 bases, and 4 bases had no gene match. The germline CDR1 and CDR2 sequences are MNHEY and SVGAGI. This chain uses TRBV6-5 with TRBJ2-7, with TRBD2 identical over 13 bases. This TCR was sampled from a woman between 50 and 59 years old with acute or convalescent COVID-19. The sequenced sample was peripheral blood. In DNA, the CDR3 is TGTGCCAGCAGAGCCGGGACTAGCGGGACCTACGAGCAGTACTTC. This translates into CASRAGTSGTYEQYF.